These T cell receptor beta chains were read from a single sample in a study of early T cells in non-severe SARS-CoV-2 infection. Via MiXCR, TCRdb re-called the 5' RACE reads, giving one row per CDR3 protein. Counted here are 30,000 to 35,000 distinct CDR3 sequences, 6% to 8.5% occurring once; the ten biggest clones make up roughly 4%. The sequencing input was whole blood. These receptors came from an adult who was a healthcare worker with PCR-confirmed SARS-CoV-2 infection or an uninfected control (not recorded which). Each CDR3 is given with its conserved first and last residue. The order of the fields is clone size, V gene, J gene, D gene, CDR3 DNA, CDR3 protein. A D gene is named only where the DNA matches it firmly. Only some rows state a clone size, as once, few, many or a class for expanded clones.

>few|TRBV28|TRBJ2-7|.
TGTGCCAGCAAATTGGGCGGGAAAGTCTCCGAGCAGTACTTC
CASKLGGKVSEQYF
>many|TRBV10-3|TRBJ2-7|.
TGTGCCATCAGTGAGTCACTTAACGAGCAGTACTTC
CAISESLNEQYF
>many|TRBV5-4|TRBJ2-1|TRBD2
TGTGCCAGCAGCGGAGGCAGACTAGCGGGAGGGCGGAATGAGCAGTTCTTC
CASSGGRLAGGRNEQFF
>many|TRBV11-2|TRBJ2-2|.
TGTGCCAGCAGCCCTCAGTTAGACACCGGGGAGCTGTTTTTT
CASSPQLDTGELFF
>many|TRBV20-1|TRBJ2-3|TRBD1
TGCAGTGCTAGTTCCCCGGGACAGGGGACAGATACGCAGTATTTT
CSASSPGQGTDTQYF
>many|TRBV4-1|TRBJ1-2|.
TGCGCCAGCAGCCAAGCTCTGTTATCTGGCTACACCTTC
CASSQALLSGYTF
>.|TRBV19|TRBJ2-1|TRBD2
TGTGCCAGTAGTATCACTAGCGGAACATCCAATGAGCAGTTCTTC
CASSITSGTSNEQFF
>.|TRBV3-1|TRBJ1-1|.
TGTGCCGCTTCAGGGGTGTTCGGGACTGAAGCTTTCTTT
CAASGVFGTEAFF
>.|TRBV5-1|TRBJ2-3|TRBD2
TGCGCCAGCAGCTTGGCGCTAGCGGGAGAGGGGGATACGCAGTATTTT
CASSLALAGEGDTQYF
>many|TRBV11-2|TRBJ1-2|TRBD1
TGTGCCAGCAGCTTAGATCTCGCCGACAGGGGGCGTCGGGGCTACACCTTC
CASSLDLADRGRRGYTF
>.|TRBV6-2/TRBV6-3|TRBJ2-7|TRBD1
TGTGCCAGCAGGCGACAGGGAGCAGGCACCGAGCAGTACTTC
CASRRQGAGTEQYF
>many|TRBV2|TRBJ2-5|TRBD1
TGTGCCACCACTATCCGGGACAGCCAAGAGACCCAGTACTTC
CATTIRDSQETQYF
>many|TRBV9|TRBJ2-3|.
TGTGCCAGCAGCGTAGCGACCTCCCTCACAGATACGCAGTATTTT
CASSVATSLTDTQYF
>.|TRBV18|TRBJ2-7|TRBD1
TGTGCCAGCTCCCCGAACCCCCCGCTAATGGGACAGGACTCCTACGAGCAGTACTTC
CASSPNPPLMGQDSYEQYF
>many|TRBV7-9|TRBJ2-3|.
TGTGCCAGCTCACGGATTACAGATACGCAGTATTTT
CASSRITDTQYF
>.|TRBV28|TRBJ2-7|.
TGTGCCAGCAGTTTATTGAGGGGGAGCTCCTACGAGCAGTACTTC
CASSLLRGSSYEQYF
>few|TRBV30|TRBJ2-1|.
TGTGCCTGGAGTGTACGGGTGCCAGGGCTGAAAAATGAGCAGTTCTTC
CAWSVRVPGLKNEQFF
>many|TRBV25-1|TRBJ1-1|TRBD1
TGTGCCAGCAGTGAGTTGGCCTCAGGGGGAGCTTTCTTT
CASSELASGGAFF
>many|TRBV11-2|TRBJ2-1|.
TGTGCCAGCAGCTTAATTGGCGCCAATGAGCAGTTCTTC
CASSLIGANEQFF
>few|TRBV30|TRBJ2-1|.
TGTGCCTGGAACCCCTACAATGAGCAGTTCTTC
CAWNPYNEQFF
>many|TRBV7-3|TRBJ2-7|.
TGTGCCAGCAGCCTCACGCCCGCCTACGAGCAGTACTTC
CASSLTPAYEQYF
>many|TRBV20-1|TRBJ1-5|.
TGCAGTGCTAGAGACCTCACAAATCAGCCCCAGCATTTT
CSARDLTNQPQHF
>few|TRBV5-6|TRBJ2-3|.
TGTGCCAGCAGCTTGAGAACAGGGACCACAGATACGCAGTATTTT
CASSLRTGTTDTQYF
>few|TRBV25-1|TRBJ2-1|TRBD2
TGTGCCAGCAGTGCCCCAGCAACTAGCGGGAGCTCCTACAATGAGCAGTTCTTC
CASSAPATSGSSYNEQFF
>.|TRBV6-5|TRBJ1-2|TRBD1
TGTGCCAGCAGTTACTCGGCTGGGACAGGGTTGGGAGGCTACACCTTC
CASSYSAGTGLGGYTF
>.|TRBV7-2|TRBJ2-5|.
TGTGCCAGCAATTCGGGGGTGCTAGCGCACAGAGAGACCCAGTACTTC
CASNSGVLAHRETQYF
>many|TRBV4-1|TRBJ2-5|TRBD2
TGCGCCAGCAGGGGAGGGAGGGACCAAGAGACCCAGTACTTC
CASRGGRDQETQYF
>.|TRBV5-1|TRBJ2-6|.
TGCGCCAGCAGCTTGGCATTTGGGGTGGCGGCCGGGGCCAACGTCCTGACTTTC
CASSLAFGVAAGANVLTF
>medium-sized|TRBV29-1|TRBJ2-7|.
TGCAGCGTTGGAGGAGCAGGGAGCACCTACGAGCAGTACTTC
CSVGGAGSTYEQYF
>.|TRBV7-3|TRBJ2-7|.
TGTGCCAGCAGCCCGAACAGAAGGAACGAGCAATACTTC
CASSPNRRNEQYF
>many|TRBV20-1|TRBJ2-7|TRBD2
TGCAGTGCTCCCAGACTAGCGGGAGGGTCCCACGAGCAGTACTTC
CSAPRLAGGSHEQYF
>few|TRBV28|TRBJ2-3|.
TGTGCCAGCAGTTTGGATTCTAGCACAGATACGCAGTATTTT
CASSLDSSTDTQYF
>few|TRBV7-9|TRBJ1-4|.
TGTGCCAGCAGCACGGGACATTCAACTAATGAAAAACTGTTTTTT
CASSTGHSTNEKLFF
>.|TRBV6-1|TRBJ2-7|TRBD2
TGTGCCAGCAGTGCGATCGGGCCCGGCTTGGCGGGAGGGCCTGGGGAGCAGTACTTC
CASSAIGPGLAGGPGEQYF
>few|TRBV4-2|TRBJ2-5|TRBD2
TGTGCCAGCAGCCAGCTAGCGGGATTAAGTAGGACCCAGTACTTC
CASSQLAGLSRTQYF
>many|TRBV27|TRBJ1-1|.
TGTGCCAGCAGTTTATCGTCTGTCTCGACACCACGGACTGAAGCTTTCTTT
CASSLSSVSTPRTEAFF